These 20 T cell receptor beta chains originate from one sample sequenced in a study of cytomegalovirus exposure and HLA in healthy donors. Researchers ran the PCR with 60 Vbeta and 13 Jbeta primers. Measured with immunoSEQ multiplex PCR; TCRdb has only the in-frame clones, and not every one. The table includes under 200,000 clones, roughly 70% detected once. Material: PBMCs. These receptors originate from a woman between 50 and 59 years old in good health and CMV-seropositive.

The chain employs TRBV7-3 and TRBJ1-1, with D maybe TRBD1 (6 bases). CDR3 length equals 13 residues. Trimming removed 6 bases from V and 5 bases from J, with 13 bases in between. Germline CDR1 SGHTA, CDR2 FQGTGA. As DNA, the CDR3 is TGTGCCAGCAGGGCACAGGGAGATACTGAAGCTTTCTTT. Residues: CASRAQGDTEAFF.

The chain joins TRBV19 to TRBJ1-5, with 9 bases aligning to TRBD1. The germline gives CDR1 LNHDA, CDR2 SQIVND (reference sequence). The CDR3 contains 19 residues. V dropped 7 bases and J dropped 6; count of bases not matched to a gene: 22. Here the CDR3 DNA reads TGTGCCAGTAAGGGGGGAACAGGACAGGGGACTTCGAAGAGTCAGCCCCAGCATTTT. Its translation: CASKGGTGQGTSKSQPQHF.

This sequence joins TRBV6-1 and TRBJ1-5, with 8 bases lining up with TRBD1. Germline V CDR1 and CDR2: MNHNS, SASEGT. The CDR3 is 15 residues long. V was pared by 6 bases and J by 2 bases, with 6 bases of the junction left unmatched. CDR3 coding DNA: TGTGCCAGCAGGATGGACAGGGTGCGCAATCAGCCCCAGCATTTT. Protein: CASRMDRVRNQPQHF.

This chain connects TRBV27 to TRBJ1-4, with TRBD1 matching 7 bases. The CDR3 consists of 19 residues. Per the germline V gene, CDR1 is MNHEY and CDR2 is SMNVEV (reference sequence). V shed 6 bases, J shed 0 bases, and the junction held 16 bases outside the gene matches. The CDR3 DNA reads TGTGCCAGCAGCTTTCGCTTCGCTCGGACAGGCCCAACTAATGAAAAACTGTTTTTT. Protein product: CASSFRFARTGPTNEKLFF.

The CDR3 protein is CASSLRTILIGQETQYF. CDR3 DNA: TGCGCCAGCAGCTTGAGGACTATCCTTATCGGCCAAGAGACCCAGTACTTC. The chain joins TRBV5-1 to TRBJ2-5; a possible D gene is TRBD2 (6 bases). The CDR3 extends over 17 amino acids. V lost 1 base, J lost 1 base, and 17 bases lay in between. Germline CDR1 reads SGHRS; CDR2 reads YFSETQ.

The chain employs TRBV4-1 and TRBJ1-1; D is possibly TRBD1 (6 bases). This CDR3 spans 15 amino acids. Per germline, CDR1 MGHRA and CDR2 YSYEKL. Trimming took 0 bases from V and 6 from J, leaving 14 bases between them. The CDR3 protein is CASSQDPGQSAEAFF. CDR3 nucleotides: TGCGCCAGCAGCCAAGATCCAGGACAGTCCGCTGAAGCTTTCTTT.

The chain is built from TRBV2 and TRBJ2-7; 8 bases align to TRBD1. J was trimmed by 1 base and V by 5 bases; bases with no gene match: 4. CDR1 and CDR2 from the germline V gene are SNHLY and FYNNEI. This CDR3 has 14 residues. The CDR3 DNA follows: TGTGCCAGCAGTTTCAGGGGGCATTCCTACGAGCAGTACTTC. This sequence encodes CASSFRGHSYEQYF.

The gene calls are TRBV19 and TRBJ1-5; D may be TRBD1 (5 bases). The CDR3 consists of 14 residues. Germline CDR1 reads LNHDA; CDR2 reads SQIVND (reference sequence). Trimming left V 2 bases short and J 6 bases short, with 11 bases between. The CDR3: CASSIPGFGQPQHF. CDR3 bases: TGTGCCAGTAGTATACCAGGGTTCGGTCAGCCCCAGCATTTT.

The chain combines TRBV4-2 with TRBJ2-2; a weak D match, TRBD2 (6 bases). This CDR3 contains 15 residues. V dropped 0 bases and J dropped 4 bases, with 9 bases sitting between them. Germline assignment: CDR1 LGHNA and CDR2 YNFKEQ. In DNA form, the CDR3 reads TGTGCCAGCAGCCAAGAACTGGGAGGCACCGGGGAGCTGTTTTTT. As protein: CASSQELGGTGELFF.

This clone has a single count. The V gene is TRBV6-1, the J gene TRBJ1-6, with 7 nucleotides matching TRBD1. The germline gives CDR1 MNHNS, CDR2 SASEGT. The trim removed 3 bases at V and 10 bases at J, leaving 3 bases unmatched. This CDR3 has 13 residues. CDR3 DNA sequence: TGTGCCAGCAGTGAGACAGGGCAATCACCCCTCCACTTT. Its protein product is CASSETGQSPLHF.

V is TRBV18 and J is TRBJ2-2; D is possibly TRBD1 (6 bases). Per germline, CDR1 KGHSH and CDR2 LQKENI. The CDR3 totals 16 residues. V was trimmed by 0 bases and J by 2 bases, leaving 10 bases between them. CDR3 loop: CASSPPSTGNTGELFF. DNA for the CDR3: TGTGCCAGCTCACCACCTTCGACAGGCAACACCGGGGAGCTGTTTTTT.

The table lists this clone with a few counts. The V and J genes are TRBV29-1 and TRBJ2-1; 8 bases are a match to TRBD1. Germline lookup yields CDR1 SQVTM and CDR2 ANQGSEA. Trimming took 7 bases from V and 8 from J; bases not matched to a gene: 10. The CDR3 spans 13 residues. CDR3 region: CSGDRGDSDEQFF. The CDR3 DNA follows: TGCAGCGGTGACAGGGGCGACAGCGATGAGCAGTTCTTC.

The V call is TRBV6-5, the J call TRBJ2-5, with TRBD2 identical over 7 bases. The closer fit of TRBJ2-7 to the DNA end suggests the J call may be wrong. Germline V gene lookup returns CDR1 MNHEY and CDR2 SVGAGI. This CDR3 has 16 residues. DNA of the CDR3: TGTGCCAGCAGTTACTCGAGTCGCGGCGGGGGCTACGAGCAGTACTTC. It translates to CASSYSSRGGGYEQYF.

The table lists this clone with a few counts. This chain links TRBV6-5 with TRBJ1-1; D is unresolved. Germline CDR1 is MNHEY and CDR2 is SVGAGI. V lost 4 bases, J lost 3 bases, and 3 bases lay in between. The CDR3 is 11 residues long. The CDR3 loop is CASSSYTEAFF. The CDR3 DNA reads TGTGCCAGCAGTTCCTACACTGAAGCTTTCTTT.

The chain links TRBV11-2 to TRBJ2-5; TRBD2 might be the D (6 bases). This CDR3 contains 14 residues. V dropped 3 bases and J dropped 1 base, with 9 bases sitting between them. Germline CDR1 is SGHAT and CDR2 is FQNNGV. CDR3 DNA sequence: TGTGCCAGCAGCTTTTTCGGGGGCCAAGAGACCCAGTACTTC. This translates into CASSFFGGQETQYF.

This clone occurred a few times. This sequence joins TRBV29-1 and TRBJ2-5; 8 nucleotides agree with TRBD2. The CDR3 is 17 residues long. The germline V gene encodes CDR1 SQVTM and CDR2 ANQGSEA. With 4 bases clipped from V and 5 bases from J, the junction kept 18 bases outside the gene matches. DNA of the CDR3: TGCAGCGTTGCAGAAGAGATTAGCGGGGCAACGGGGGAGACCCAGTACTTC. Encoded protein: CSVAEEISGATGETQYF.

This sequence joins TRBV5-5 and TRBJ1-5, with D possibly being TRBD1 (6 bases). V lost 0 bases, J lost 3 bases, and 19 bases lay in between. CDR3 length: 18 amino acids. The V gene's germline CDR1 is SGHKS and CDR2 YYEKEE (reference sequence). CDR3 DNA: TGTGCCAGCAGCTTGGGGGAGGGACGGGGGGGGCCCAATCAGCCCCAGCATTTT. Its translation is CASSLGEGRGGPNQPQHF.

This chain uses TRBV5-8 with TRBJ2-1; 9 bases line up with TRBD1. Germline CDR1 and CDR2: SGHTS and YDEGEE. Trimming removed 1 base from V and 8 bases from J; junction bases left unmatched: 10. The CDR3 spans 16 residues. The CDR3 protein is CASSLWVGQGVDEQFF. The CDR3 region has the DNA TGTGCCAGCAGCTTGTGGGTGGGACAGGGCGTTGATGAGCAGTTCTTC.

The chain is built from TRBV5-1 and TRBJ2-1; D unclear. There are 15 residues in the CDR3. The germline V gene has CDR1 SGHRS and CDR2 YFSETQ. Trimming removed 0 bases from V and 5 bases from J, with 12 bases in between. CDR3 protein: CASSLVRSPDNEQFF. As DNA, the CDR3 is TGCGCCAGCAGCTTGGTAAGGAGCCCCGACAATGAGCAGTTCTTC.

This clone has more than one count but fewer than ten. Other DNA variants within this sample encode the same CDR3. V usage is TRBV5-4 and J usage is TRBJ1-2, with TRBD1 matching over 7 bases. CDR1 and CDR2 from the germline V gene are SGHNT and YYREEE (reference sequence). CDR3 length: 14 amino acids. After removal of 3 bases from V and 2 bases from J, the junction contained 4 bases not matched to a gene. DNA of the CDR3: TGTGCCAGCAGCTCAGGACAGGCAAACTATGGCTACACCTTC. It is translated as CASSSGQANYGYTF. Based on the CDR3 plus reference TRBV5-4 and TRBJ1-2, the full variable domain is ETGVTQSPTHLIKTRGQQVTLRCSSQSGHNTVSWYQQALGQGPQFIFQYYREEENGRGNFPPRFSGLQFPNYSSELNVNALELDDSALYLCASSSGQANYGYTFGSGTRLTVV.